These 24 T cell receptor beta chains were all obtained from the same sample, sequenced in a study of blood T cell repertoires in COVID-19. Profiling relied on immunoSEQ multiplex PCR, and the TCRdb table lists in-frame clones only, not all of them. The sample carries about 170,000 clones, around nine tenths recorded once. Sequenced sample: peripheral blood. These receptors were taken from a man between 45 and 60 years old who had recovered from COVID-19.

The V and J genes are TRBV4-3 and TRBJ2-7, with D perhaps TRBD2 (6 bases). The CDR3 totals 13 residues. CDR1 is LGHNA and CDR2 is YSLEER in the germline V gene. Trimming took off 6 bases at V and 8 bases at J, with 17 bases between the two ends. This chain's CDR3 is CASRAGGSGKQYF. The CDR3 DNA reads TGCGCCAGCAGGGCTGGGGGGTCCGGGAAGCAGTACTTC.

This clone appeared a single time. This sequence joins TRBV19 and TRBJ1-2; 7 bases match TRBD1. Looked up from germline, CDR1 is LNHDA and CDR2 is SQIVND (reference sequence). CDR3 length: 20 residues. V dropped 5 bases and J dropped 4; count of bases not matched to a gene: 25. CDR3 amino acids: CASSAPLSGTDLAGSYGYTF. In DNA form, the CDR3 reads TGTGCCAGTAGTGCCCCTCTTTCCGGGACAGACCTCGCAGGGAGCTATGGCTACACCTTC. The entire variable domain, with the rest obtained from reference TRBV19 and TRBJ1-2, is as follows: DGGITQSPKYLFRKEGQNVTLSCEQNLNHDAMYWYRQDPGQGLRLIYYSQIVNDFQKGDIAEGYSVSREKKESFPLTVTSAQKNPTAFYLCASSAPLSGTDLAGSYGYTFGSGTRLTVV.

V gene TRBV27 combines with J gene TRBJ1-5; 8 bases match TRBD1. Germline CDR1 MNHEY, CDR2 SMNVEV (reference sequence). CDR3 length: 13 residues. The trim removed 5 bases at V and 9 bases at J, leaving 6 bases unmatched. CDR3 amino acids: CASSGQGRGPQHF. CDR3 nucleotide sequence: TGTGCCAGCAGTGGACAGGGTCGGGGGCCCCAGCATTTT.

The rearrangement uses TRBV28 and TRBJ2-7; weak D call: TRBD1 (5 bases). The germline V and J ends were trimmed by 2 bases and 4 bases, with 15 bases remaining between them. The CDR3 loop spans 15 amino acids. Germline V gene data show CDR1 as MDHEN and CDR2 as SYDVKM. Here the CDR3 DNA reads TGTGCCAGCAGTTTACCCAGGGTAGTGGTGTACGAGCAGTACTTC. Its protein product is CASSLPRVVVYEQYF.

The V call is TRBV6-5, the J call TRBJ1-2, with 7 bases lining up with TRBD1. Trimming removed 6 bases from V and 2 bases from J; junction bases left unmatched: 3. The CDR3 covers 13 residues. Germline V gives CDR1 MNHEY, CDR2 SVGAGI. CDR3 nucleotide sequence: TGTGCCAGCAGAGCGACAGGGAACTATGGCTACACCTTC. As protein: CASRATGNYGYTF.

V usage is TRBV2 and J usage is TRBJ1-4; TRBD1 agrees at 7 bases. Germline V lookup: CDR1 SNHLY, CDR2 FYNNEI. V gave up 6 bases and J gave up 8 bases; unmatched junction bases: 9. This CDR3 spans 14 amino acids. The CDR3 protein is CASRLGGQGEKLFF. The CDR3, as DNA: TGTGCCAGCAGACTAGGGGGCCAGGGAGAAAAACTGTTTTTT.

V and J are TRBV6-2 or TRBV6-3 and TRBJ1-2, with D unclear. CDR3 length equals 14 residues. Trimming removed 2 bases from V and 7 bases from J, with 14 bases in between. Germline V gives CDR1 MNHEY, CDR2 SVGEGT. CDR3 nucleotide sequence: TGTGCCAGCAGTTACGTTCGGGGAAATCTTGGCTACACCTTC. Its translation: CASSYVRGNLGYTF.

This clone showed up just once. The rearrangement joins TRBV28 to TRBJ1-2, with 7 bases aligning to TRBD1. The CDR3 loop spans 12 amino acids. The J segment lost 2 bases and the V segment lost 10 bases, leaving 4 bases of the junction unmatched. CDR1 and CDR2 (germline): MDHEN, SYDVKM. In DNA, the CDR3 is TGTGCCATAGGACAGGCCAACTATGGCTACACCTTC. This codes for CAIGQANYGYTF.

The chain combines TRBV28 with TRBJ1-1, with no clear D. This CDR3 is 13 amino acids long. The V gene lost 7 bases and the J gene lost 0 bases, with 9 bases spanning the gap. Germline V gene data show CDR1 as MDHEN and CDR2 as SYDVKM. The chain's CDR3 is CASTAEVNTEAFF. DNA for the CDR3: TGTGCCAGCACCGCCGAGGTGAACACTGAAGCTTTCTTT.

The chain is built from TRBV5-3 and TRBJ2-2; 11 nucleotides match TRBD2. TRBV5-3 belongs to the ORF category, with a function that is uncertain. The CDR3 loop spans 16 amino acids. The J segment lost 6 bases and the V segment lost 5 bases, leaving 9 bases of the junction unmatched. CDR3 coding DNA: TGTGCCAGAAGTTCAGATAGCGGGAGGGCCGCCGGGGAGCTGTTTTTT. This gives the protein CARSSDSGRAAGELFF.

CDR3 sequence (DNA): TGTGCCAGCAGTTTTAGGACTTCCTACGAGCAGTACTTC. As protein: CASSFRTSYEQYF. The chain links TRBV6-5 to TRBJ2-7; weak D call: TRBD2 (5 bases). The CDR3 runs to 13 residues. V was trimmed by 4 bases and J by 1 base, leaving 8 bases between them. CDR1 and CDR2 from the germline V gene are MNHEY and SVGAGI.

The rearrangement uses TRBV5-4 and TRBJ1-1; D possibly corresponds to TRBD1 (6 bases). This CDR3 is built from 15 residues. Germline V CDR1 and CDR2: SGHNT, YYREEE (reference sequence). V lost 3 bases and J 1 base, leaving 13 bases between the germline ends. The CDR3 bases are TGTGCCAGCAGCTCGCAACAGGGAGAGAACACTGAAGCTTTCTTT. Encoded protein: CASSSQQGENTEAFF.

The V call is TRBV2, the J call TRBJ2-1, with D possibly TRBD2 on 6 matching bases. Trimming left V 5 bases short and J 6 bases short, with 17 bases between. The CDR3 has 15 residues. The germline V gene encodes CDR1 SNHLY and CDR2 FYNNEI. CDR3 in DNA: TGTGCCAGCAGTCCACCCGGAGGGGTTTTCAATGAGCAGTTCTTC. Its translation is CASSPPGGVFNEQFF.

The chain links TRBV6-4 to TRBJ2-2; 9 positions agree with TRBD1. The ends lost 4 bases at V and 6 bases at J; junction bases unmatched: 18. This CDR3 has 19 amino acids. CDR1 and CDR2 from the germline V gene are MRHNA and SNTAGT. The CDR3 region has the DNA TGTGCCAGCAGTGTACGATCCCCCGGGACAGGGAGCGGAGCCGGGGAGCTGTTTTTT. Its protein product is CASSVRSPGTGSGAGELFF.

This CDR3 is CASSLNLGGRGGNTEAFF. The CDR3 coding sequence is TGTGCCAGCAGCTTAAATCTCGGCGGCCGCGGGGGGAACACTGAAGCTTTCTTT. The genes are TRBV13 and TRBJ1-1; D might be TRBD1 (5 bases). Trimming cost V 2 bases and J 1 base, with 20 bases left between them. The CDR3 totals 18 residues. Germline CDR1 PRHDT, CDR2 FYEKMQ (reference sequence).

The rearrangement links TRBV25-1 to TRBJ1-1; D is possibly TRBD1 (5 bases). Germline CDR1 and CDR2: MGHDK and SYGVNS. Trimming removed 4 bases at V and 1 base at J, with 10 bases between. The CDR3 runs 14 residues. The CDR3 loop is CASSAGLANTEAFF. CDR3 in DNA: TGTGCCAGCAGTGCAGGGCTGGCGAACACTGAAGCTTTCTTT.

The chain recombines TRBV12-5 with TRBJ1-1; 9 nucleotides agree with TRBD1. Germline V CDR1 and CDR2: LGHNT, FRNRAP. The J segment lost 4 bases and the V segment lost 4 bases, leaving 25 bases of the junction unmatched. There are 21 residues in the CDR3. The CDR3 here is CASGSTPLTGGGDHKGTEAFF. CDR3 nucleotide sequence: TGTGCTAGTGGTTCGACACCACTCACAGGGGGCGGGGATCACAAGGGCACTGAAGCTTTCTTT. Filled out from reference TRBV12-5 and TRBJ1-1, the complete variable domain reads DARVTQTPRHKVTEMGQEVTMRCQPILGHNTVFWYRQTMMQGLELLAYFRNRAPLDDSGMPKDRFSAEMPDATLATLKIQPSEPRDSAVYFCASGSTPLTGGGDHKGTEAFFGQGTRLTVV.

The V call is TRBV5-4, the J call TRBJ2-5; 10 bases are shared with TRBD2. The CDR3 is 13 amino acids. Trimming removed 3 bases from V and 5 bases from J; junction bases left unmatched: 1. Germline loops: CDR1 SGHNT, CDR2 YYREEE (reference sequence). In nucleotides, the CDR3 is TGTGCCAGCAGCTCGGGACTAGCGGAGACCCAGTACTTC. Translation: CASSSGLAETQYF.

The chain links TRBV6-5 to TRBJ2-6, with D hard to call. Germline V CDR1 and CDR2: MNHEY, SVGAGI. CDR3 length: 15 amino acids. V was shortened by 6 bases and J by 0 bases, with 9 bases between the two germline ends. CDR3 nucleotides: TGTGCCAGCAGACAGTTTCACTCTGGGGCCAACGTCCTGACTTTC. Translating it yields CASRQFHSGANVLTF.

J is TRBJ2-3 and V is TRBV9; TRBD1 is a possible D gene (5 bases). Looked up from germline, CDR1 is SGDLS and CDR2 is YYNGEE. The V end lost 0 bases, the J end lost 2 bases, and 13 bases lay between the germline ends. The CDR3 is made up of 16 amino acids. The CDR3 loop reads CASSVALGVPTDTQYF. The CDR3 DNA reads TGTGCCAGCAGCGTAGCGCTAGGGGTCCCCACAGATACGCAGTATTTT.

The chain combines TRBV2 with TRBJ1-1; D remains ambiguous. Germline CDR1 is SNHLY and CDR2 is FYNNEI. The CDR3 sequence is 14 residues long. V shed 4 bases and J shed 2 bases, with 11 bases lying between them. This CDR3 reads CASSVKSSNTEAFF. DNA of the CDR3: TGTGCCAGCAGTGTAAAGAGCTCCAACACTGAAGCTTTCTTT.

The rearrangement links TRBV18 to TRBJ1-1; no reliable D call. The germline gives CDR1 KGHSH, CDR2 LQKENI. The CDR3 loop spans 13 amino acids. With 4 bases removed from V and 1 base from J, the gap between germline ends came to 7 bases. The chain's CDR3 is CASSQLRNTEAFF. For the CDR3, the DNA is TGTGCCAGCTCACAGCTTCGGAACACTGAAGCTTTCTTT.

The chain combines TRBV30 with TRBJ2-1; 7 bases are a match to TRBD1. The germline gives CDR1 GTSNPN, CDR2 SVGIG (reference sequence). The CDR3 runs 14 residues. After removal of 3 bases from V and 7 bases from J, the junction contained 9 bases not matched to a gene. The CDR3 region has the DNA TGTGCCTGGAGGGTACAGGGGATGAGGAATGAGCAGTTCTTC. It translates to CAWRVQGMRNEQFF.

The genes are TRBV28 and TRBJ1-1; D gene unclear. Trimming took off 4 bases at V and 5 bases at J, with 23 bases between the two ends. Germline V gene data show CDR1 as MDHEN and CDR2 as SYDVKM. This CDR3 is built from 17 residues. The CDR3 DNA sequence: TGTGCCAGCAGTTCGAGGCGTCTCCGTCCCGGCGGGACTGAAGCTTTCTTT. This encodes CASSSRRLRPGGTEAFF.